This is a list of T cell receptor beta chains from one sample in a study of cytotoxic CD8 clonotypes in ibrutinib-treated CLL. Generated by immunoSEQ multiplex PCR, the TCRdb table keeps only in-frame clones and is missing some. Altogether about 200,000 clones are present, more than 70% being singletons, with the ten largest covering approximately 10%. Here the sequenced sample was PBMCs, taken after 12 months of ibrutinib treatment. The receptors derive from a human donor with chronic lymphocytic leukemia. Each CDR3 is given with its conserved first and last residue. D genes are given only for firm matches.

j_call d_call v_call cdr3_aa cdr3_nt
TRBJ2-7 TRBD2 TRBV2 CASSGEPLAGEEQYF TGTGCCAGCAGTGGGGAACCATTAGCGGGAGAAGAGCAGTACTTC
TRBJ2-7 TRBD2 TRBV28 CASTPSTYLAGGPGEQYF TGTGCCAGCACTCCATCCACCTATCTAGCGGGAGGGCCAGGGGAGCAGTACTTC
TRBJ1-3 . TRBV5-1 CASSLGDIGNTIYF TGCGCCAGCAGCTTGGGGGACATCGGAAACACCATATATTTT
TRBJ2-7 . TRBV11-2 CASRVGHSSYEQYF TGTGCCAGCAGGGTGGGACACAGCTCCTACGAGCAGTACTTC
TRBJ1-5 . TRBV2 CASRPGGVYQPQHF TGTGCCAGCAGGCCGGGCGGCGTATATCAGCCCCAGCATTTT
TRBJ2-6 TRBD2 TRBV7-9 CASNQRGAGSGANVLTF TGTGCCAGCAATCAGCGGGGGGCAGGCTCTGGGGCCAACGTCCTGACTTTC
TRBJ2-7 . TRBV2 CASSELAAYEQYF TGTGCCAGCAGTGAACTGGCAGCCTACGAGCAGTACTTC
TRBJ2-1 TRBD2 TRBV9 CASSGRRAGLYNEQFF TGTGCCAGCAGCGGACGTCGGGCGGGACTATACAATGAGCAGTTCTTC
TRBJ2-1 . TRBV27 CASSSIQTSLLANEQFF TGTGCCAGCAGTTCTATTCAGACTAGTCTCCTAGCAAATGAGCAGTTCTTC
TRBJ2-7 TRBD1 TRBV19 CASSSPGQGTPEQYF TGTGCCAGTAGTTCGCCGGGACAGGGAACTCCCGAGCAGTACTTC
TRBJ1-4 . TRBV10-3 CAISDPVGQNEKLFF TGTGCCATCAGTGACCCCGTGGGGCAGAATGAAAAACTGTTTTTT
TRBJ1-1 . TRBV6-1 CASSLLGGQNTEAFF TGTGCCAGCAGTCTCCTCGGGGGACAGAACACTGAAGCTTTCTTT